Below are 16 T cell receptor beta chains sequenced from a single sample in a study of OX40 agonist ivuxolimab in advanced cancers. Some clones are missing from TCRdb's copy, which holds only in-frame ones; the method was immunoSEQ multiplex PCR. The table lists about 87,000 clones, about 87% of them singletons. This material consisted of CD4+ or CD8+ T cells sorted from blood, taken in a trial of the OX40 agonist ivuxolimab. These receptors were taken from an adult with an advanced solid tumor such as melanoma, head and neck, liver or kidney cancer.

The rearrangement links TRBV6-6 to TRBJ1-5, with D uncertain. Trimming took 0 bases from V and 3 from J, leaving 6 bases between them. CDR1 and CDR2 (germline): MNHNY, SVGAGI (reference sequence). The CDR3 extends over 14 amino acids. The CDR3 region is CASSYSGANQPQHF. In nucleotides, the CDR3 is TGTGCCAGCAGTTACTCGGGAGCCAATCAGCCCCAGCATTTT.

The rearrangement links TRBV10-3 to TRBJ1-4, with a possible D match to TRBD1 (5 bases). The CDR3 is 16 residues long. CDR1 is ENHRY, CDR2 SYGVKD, per germline. The V end lost 6 bases, the J end lost 0 bases, and 14 bases lay between the germline ends. For the CDR3, the DNA is TGTGCCATCAGACCCCAGGACAAAACAACTAATGAAAAACTGTTTTTT. It codes for CAIRPQDKTTNEKLFF.

V is TRBV5-4 and J is TRBJ2-1; 8 nucleotides match TRBD1. This CDR3 region has 14 residues. With 4 bases clipped from V and 4 bases from J, the junction kept 4 bases outside the gene matches. The germline CDR1 and CDR2 sequences are SGHNT and YYREEE (reference sequence). The CDR3 region is CASSRTGWYNEQFF. The CDR3 DNA reads TGTGCCAGCAGCCGGACAGGGTGGTACAATGAGCAGTTCTTC.

The chain joins TRBV19 to TRBJ1-2; TRBD1 matches at 7 bases. Trimming at V came to 3 bases and at J to 4 bases, leaving 5 bases not matched to a gene. This CDR3 contains 14 residues. The germline gives CDR1 LNHDA, CDR2 SQIVND (reference sequence). CDR3 sequence reads: CASSIGAGGYGYTF. The CDR3 nucleotides are TGTGCCAGTAGTATTGGGGCAGGGGGCTATGGCTACACCTTC.

The chain carries TRBV2 and TRBJ2-3, with 9 bases aligning to TRBD2. CDR1 and CDR2 from the germline V gene are SNHLY and FYNNEI. The ends lost 3 bases at V and 8 bases at J; junction bases unmatched: 12. This CDR3 has 16 residues. CDR3 sequence (DNA): TGTGCCAGCAGTGACGATTCTGCGCGGGGGGGCCTTACGCAGTATTTT. Translation: CASSDDSARGGLTQYF.

The chain couples TRBV5-1 to TRBJ2-7, with 7 bases identical to TRBD1. The CDR3 sequence is 16 residues long. Trimming took 4 bases from V and 0 from J; bases not matched to a gene: 10. The germline V gene has CDR1 SGHRS and CDR2 YFSETQ. In DNA form, the CDR3 reads TGCGCCAGCAGCAGACAAACCGGGACAGCCTCCTACGAGCAGTACTTC. Its protein is CASSRQTGTASYEQYF.

This clone was detected once. CDR3 nucleotides: TGTGCCAGCAGCGTAGAGGGACAGGGGGCAGGAAAACTGTTTTTT. Encoded protein: CASSVEGQGAGKLFF. This chain connects TRBV9 to TRBJ1-4; 12 bases are a match to TRBD1. Germline CDR1 and CDR2: SGDLS and YYNGEE. Unmatched junction bases numbered 4, after V lost 0 bases and J lost 10 bases. The CDR3 is 15 residues long.

The gene calls are TRBV19 and TRBJ1-4; the D is unclear. Between the trimmed V and J ends, which lost 5 bases and 5 bases, there was a span of 15 bases. The CDR3 totals 15 residues. CDR1 is LNHDA, CDR2 SQIVND, per germline (reference sequence). The DNA for the CDR3 is TGTGCCAGTAGTCCCCGACCGGGGTCGAATGAAAAACTGTTTTTT. Protein: CASSPRPGSNEKLFF.

The V call is TRBV6-5, the J call TRBJ2-2; 7 bases agree with TRBD2. In germline, CDR1 is MNHEY, CDR2 SVGAGI. The CDR3 consists of 14 residues. Losses at the gene ends were 2 bases for V and 6 bases for J; bases not matched to a gene: 3. The CDR3 bases are TGTGCCAGCAGTTACACCACTAGCGCCGGGGAGCTGTTTTTT. This gives the protein CASSYTTSAGELFF.

The genes are TRBV29-1 and TRBJ1-2, with 11 bases identical to TRBD1. The germline CDR1 and CDR2 sequences are SQVTM and ANQGSEA. V shed 6 bases, J shed 8 bases, and the junction held 8 bases outside the gene matches. CDR3 length: 13 amino acids. CDR3: CSVGRTGGGGYTF. The DNA of the CDR3 is TGCAGCGTCGGTCGGACAGGGGGCGGGGGCTACACCTTC.

The chain carries TRBV11-2 and TRBJ2-6; D not resolved. The germline V gene encodes CDR1 SGHAT and CDR2 FQNNGV. The length of the CDR3 is 16 residues. V gave up 1 base and J gave up 3 bases, with 10 bases separating them. The CDR3 is CASSLVVKGGANVLTF. The CDR3 DNA reads TGTGCCAGCAGCTTAGTCGTGAAAGGTGGGGCCAACGTCCTGACTTTC. The full variable domain, in which reference TRBV11-2 and TRBJ2-6 provide the parts outside the CDR3, is EAGVAQSPRYKIIEKRQSVAFWCNPISGHATLYWYQQILGQGPKLLIQFQNNGVVDDSQLPKDRFSAERLKGVDSTLKIQPAKLEDSAVYLCASSLVVKGGANVLTFGAGSRLTVL.

This clone was detected once. This chain links TRBV6-6 with TRBJ2-2, with D perhaps given as TRBD1 or TRBD2 (6 bases each). This CDR3 has 13 amino acids. The V and J ends lost 7 bases and 1 base respectively, with 7 bases between them. The germline V gene has CDR1 MNHNY and CDR2 SVGAGI (reference sequence). CDR3 protein: CASKGGNTGELFF. The CDR3 coding sequence is TGTGCCAGCAAGGGGGGGAACACCGGGGAGCTGTTTTTT.

The genes are TRBV7-2 and TRBJ2-2, with 8 positions matching TRBD2. After removal of 0 bases from V and 4 bases from J, the junction contained 7 bases not matched to a gene. Germline-derived CDR1 and CDR2 are SGHTA and FQGNSA. This CDR3 has 17 amino acids. The CDR3 DNA reads as TGTGCCAGCAGCTTAGCCTCCGGGAGGGGAGGCACCGGGGAGCTGTTTTTT. Encoded protein: CASSLASGRGGTGELFF. The full variable domain, its missing parts supplied by reference TRBV7-2 and TRBJ2-2, is GAGVSQSPSNKVTEKGKDVELRCDPISGHTALYWYRQSLGQGLEFLIYFQGNSAPDKSGLPSDRFSAERTGGSVSTLTIQRTQQEDSAVYLCASSLASGRGGTGELFFGEGSRLTVL.

The chain is built from TRBV7-9 and TRBJ2-1, with TRBD2 identical over 7 bases. Per the germline V gene, CDR1 is SEHNR and CDR2 is FQNEAQ (reference sequence). The trim removed 1 base at V and 9 bases at J, leaving 6 bases unmatched. This CDR3 is 14 amino acids long. CDR3 nucleotides: TGTGCCAGCAGCTTAGGGGGCGGGAGTACTGAGCAGTTCTTC. Its translation is CASSLGGGSTEQFF.

The chain couples TRBV7-2 to TRBJ2-5; D gene unclear. Germline CDR1 reads SGHTA; CDR2 reads FQGNSA. Trimming cost V 4 bases and J 2 bases, with 8 bases left between them. This CDR3 has 13 amino acids. The CDR3 DNA reads TGTGCCAGCAGCTCGACTCGACAAGAGACCCAGTACTTC. Translation: CASSSTRQETQYF.

The chain couples TRBV29-1 to TRBJ2-7; TRBD2 agrees at 12 bases. V shed 6 bases, J shed 3 bases, and the junction held 6 bases outside the gene matches. CDR3 length equals 14 residues. From germline, CDR1 is SQVTM and CDR2 ANQGSEA. Here the CDR3 DNA reads TGCAGCGTCGCGACTAGCGGGGGAATCTACGAGCAGTACTTC. This codes for CSVATSGGIYEQYF.